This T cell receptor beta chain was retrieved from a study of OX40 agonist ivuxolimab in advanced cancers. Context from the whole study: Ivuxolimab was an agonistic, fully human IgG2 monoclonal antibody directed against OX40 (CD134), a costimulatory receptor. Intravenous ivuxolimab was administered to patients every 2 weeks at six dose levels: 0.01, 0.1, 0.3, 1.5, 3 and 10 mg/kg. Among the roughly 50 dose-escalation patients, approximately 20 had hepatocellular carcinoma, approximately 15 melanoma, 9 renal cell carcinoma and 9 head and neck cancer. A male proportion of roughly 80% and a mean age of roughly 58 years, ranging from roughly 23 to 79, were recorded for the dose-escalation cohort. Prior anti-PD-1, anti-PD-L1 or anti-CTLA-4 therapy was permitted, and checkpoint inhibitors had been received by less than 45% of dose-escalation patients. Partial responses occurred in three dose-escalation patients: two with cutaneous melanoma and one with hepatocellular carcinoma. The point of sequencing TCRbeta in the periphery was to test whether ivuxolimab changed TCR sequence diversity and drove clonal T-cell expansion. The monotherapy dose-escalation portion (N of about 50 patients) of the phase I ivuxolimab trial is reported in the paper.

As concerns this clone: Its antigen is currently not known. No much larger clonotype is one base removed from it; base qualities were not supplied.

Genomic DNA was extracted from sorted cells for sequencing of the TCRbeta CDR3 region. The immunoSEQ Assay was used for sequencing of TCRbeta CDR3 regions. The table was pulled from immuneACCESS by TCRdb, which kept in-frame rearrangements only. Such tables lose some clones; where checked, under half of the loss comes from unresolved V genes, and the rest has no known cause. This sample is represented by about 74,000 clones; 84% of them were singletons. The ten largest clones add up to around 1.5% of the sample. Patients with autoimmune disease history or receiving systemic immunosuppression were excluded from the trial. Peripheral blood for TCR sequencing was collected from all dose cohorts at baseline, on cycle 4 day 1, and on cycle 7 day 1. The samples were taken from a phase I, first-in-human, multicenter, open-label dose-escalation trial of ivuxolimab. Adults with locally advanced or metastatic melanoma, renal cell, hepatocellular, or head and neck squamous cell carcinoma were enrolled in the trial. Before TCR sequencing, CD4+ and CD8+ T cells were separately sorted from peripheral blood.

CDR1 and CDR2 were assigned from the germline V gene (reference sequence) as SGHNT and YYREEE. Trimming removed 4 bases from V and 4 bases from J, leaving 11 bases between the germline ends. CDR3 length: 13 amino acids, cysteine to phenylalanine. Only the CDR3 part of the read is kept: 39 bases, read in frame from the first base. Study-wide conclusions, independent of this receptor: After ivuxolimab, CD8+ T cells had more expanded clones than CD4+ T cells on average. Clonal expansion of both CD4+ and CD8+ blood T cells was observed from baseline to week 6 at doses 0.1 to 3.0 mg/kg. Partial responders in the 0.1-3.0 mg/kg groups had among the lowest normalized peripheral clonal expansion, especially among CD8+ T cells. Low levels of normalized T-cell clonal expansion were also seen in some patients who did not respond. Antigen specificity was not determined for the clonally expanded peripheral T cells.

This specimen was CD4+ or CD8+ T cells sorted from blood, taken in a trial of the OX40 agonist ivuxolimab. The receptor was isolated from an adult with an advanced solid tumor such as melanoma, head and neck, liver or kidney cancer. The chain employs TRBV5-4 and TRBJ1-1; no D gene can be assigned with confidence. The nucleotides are TGTGCCAGCAGCCCGGTCCGGGGCACTGAAGCTTTCTTT. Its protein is CASSPVRGTEAFF. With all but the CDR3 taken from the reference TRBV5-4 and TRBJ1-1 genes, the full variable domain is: ETGVTQSPTHLIKTRGQQVTLRCSSQSGHNTVSWYQQALGQGPQFIFQYYREEENGRGNFPPRFSGLQFPNYSSELNVNALELDDSALYLCASSPVRGTEAFFGQGTRLTVV.